The 5 T cell receptor beta chains below all came from one sample that was sequenced in a study of brain T cells in children with intractable seizures. Repertoires were generated with immunoSEQ multiplex PCR, while TCRdb's copy carries only in-frame clones and drops some. The repertoire holds around 70,000 clones, with just over 90% as singletons. Sequencing was performed on peripheral blood, taken at surgery. The receptors shown here come from a boy under two years old with tuberous sclerosis and intractable seizures.

The J gene is TRBJ2-3, the V gene TRBV25-1; 10 bases fit TRBD1. The CDR3 is 17 residues long. In germline, CDR1 is MGHDK, CDR2 SYGVNS. Losses at the gene ends were 5 bases for V and 0 bases for J; bases not matched to a gene: 8. The CDR3 bases are TGTGCCAGCAGTTCGGGACAGGGGTTCACTAGCACAGATACGCAGTATTTT. It encodes CASSSGQGFTSTDTQYF.

The chain has TRBV11-2 and TRBJ1-2; the D is unclear. This CDR3 spans 17 amino acids. Germline V CDR1 and CDR2: SGHAT, FQNNGV. The V gene lost 2 bases and the J gene lost 0 bases, with 16 bases spanning the gap. In DNA form, the CDR3 reads TGTGCCAGCAGCTTATTAGGAACGGGCACCTCTAACTATGGCTACACCTTC. This codes for CASSLLGTGTSNYGYTF.

The chain has TRBV19 and TRBJ1-5; 7 bases are a match to TRBD1. The CDR3 consists of 15 residues. Looked up from germline, CDR1 is LNHDA and CDR2 is SQIVND (reference sequence). V lost 6 bases to trimming and J lost 1 base; unmatched junction nucleotides: 6. Here the CDR3 reads CASSLKGQSNQPQHF. Here the CDR3 DNA reads TGTGCCAGTAGCCTTAAGGGACAGAGCAATCAGCCCCAGCATTTT.

CDR3 coding DNA: TGTGCCAGCCGGGACTCCCCGAACAATGAGCAGTTCTTC. Residues: CASRDSPNNEQFF. V usage is TRBV25-1 and J usage is TRBJ2-1, with a possible D match to TRBD2 (6 bases). CDR1 is MGHDK, CDR2 SYGVNS, per germline. Between the trimmed V and J ends, which lost 8 bases and 5 bases, there was a span of 13 bases. The CDR3 has 13 amino acids.

The chain joins TRBV3-1 (or the pseudogene TRBV3-2) to TRBJ2-1; TRBD2 is a possible D gene (5 bases). Trimming left V 4 bases short and J 6 bases short, with 19 bases between. The germline V gene has CDR1 LGHDT and CDR2 YNNKEL (reference sequence). CDR3 length: 16 residues. The CDR3 DNA is TGTGCCAGCAGCCCGCGAAAAGACTATGTGGGCAATGAGCAGTTCTTC. Amino acids: CASSPRKDYVGNEQFF.